The clone carrying this TCR beta chain was observed a few times. What it recognizes is unknown. The sample comes from a study of blood T cells in healthy people across ages. Regarding the study as a whole: In the absence of known donor CMV status, changes in expanded clonotypes were possibly confounded.

The ends lost 3 bases at V and 6 bases at J; junction bases unmatched: 7. The CDR3 spans 15 residues. Germline V CDR1 and CDR2: SGHRS, YFSETQ. A second PCR of roughly 6 to 12 cycles used a sample-barcoded 5' primer and a J-beta primer mix. TCRdb analysed the 5' RACE reads with MiXCR anew, one entry per CDR3 protein. The sample has 1.5 million to 2 million distinct CDR3 sequences; approximately 28% are singletons. Sequences were obtained from blood. The V and J genes are TRBV5-1 and TRBJ2-7; TRBD2 matches at 12 bases. This TCR derives from a woman aged 30 to 39 in good health. CDR3 protein: CASSSVGLAGGEQYF. Written as DNA, the CDR3 is TGCGCCAGCAGCTCCGTGGGACTAGCGGGTGGCGAGCAGTACTTC.